This entry lists 10 T cell receptor beta chains sequenced from one sample in a study of neoadjuvant anti-PD-1 for oral cavity cancer. Profiling relied on immunoSEQ multiplex PCR, and the TCRdb table lists in-frame clones only, not all of them. The sample holds 6,500 to 9,000 clones, 40% to 60% seen once. The sample here was tumor tissue, taken before nivolumab (anti-PD-1) treatment. The receptors shown here come from a person aged 35-79 years with oral cavity squamous cell carcinoma.

This chain uses TRBV7-2 with TRBJ2-7, with D possibly being TRBD1 or TRBD2 (5 bases each). The CDR3 is 13 amino acids. The V end lost 5 bases, the J end lost 3 bases, and 11 bases lay between the germline ends. Germline V CDR1 and CDR2: SGHTA, FQGNSA. The CDR3, as DNA: TGTGCCAGCAGCAAGGGGACGAGCTACGAGCAGTACTTC. Translation gives CASSKGTSYEQYF. Full variable domain (rest looked up from reference TRBV7-2 and TRBJ2-7): GAGVSQSPSNKVTEKGKDVELRCDPISGHTALYWYRQSLGQGLEFLIYFQGNSAPDKSGLPSDRFSAERTGGSVSTLTIQRTQQEDSAVYLCASSKGTSYEQYFGPGTRLTVT.

This chain links TRBV9 with TRBJ1-3, with 8 bases aligning to TRBD1. CDR1 and CDR2 (germline): SGDLS, YYNGEE. This CDR3 is built from 15 residues. V shed 4 bases and J 0 bases; nucleotides not matched to a gene: 3. DNA of the CDR3: TGTGCCAGCAGCACCAGGGGGCTCTCTGGAAACACCATATATTTT. Its protein is CASSTRGLSGNTIYF.

This clone was counted a few times. This rearrangement joins TRBV19 to TRBJ2-3; tentative D call: TRBD1 (6 bases). CDR1 is LNHDA and CDR2 is SQIVND in the germline V gene (reference sequence). The ends were cut back, 6 bases at V and 9 bases at J, with 22 bases in the middle. The CDR3 is 15 residues long. The CDR3, as DNA: TGTGCCAGTAGGCCCTCCAAACAGGGTTTCAGAACGCAGTATTTT. Translated, it gives CASRPSKQGFRTQYF.

This clone has more than one count but fewer than ten. The chain carries TRBV7-2 and TRBJ2-1, with 7 bases fitting TRBD1. Trimming cost V 4 bases and J 3 bases; bases outside gene matches: 3. This CDR3 is built from 14 residues. Per the germline V gene, CDR1 is SGHTA and CDR2 is FQGNSA. The DNA for the CDR3 is TGTGCCAGCAGCTCGCGGACAGGCTACAATGAGCAGTTCTTC. Translated, it gives CASSSRTGYNEQFF. The full variable domain, its missing parts supplied by reference TRBV7-2 and TRBJ2-1, is GAGVSQSPSNKVTEKGKDVELRCDPISGHTALYWYRQSLGQGLEFLIYFQGNSAPDKSGLPSDRFSAERTGGSVSTLTIQRTQQEDSAVYLCASSSRTGYNEQFFGPGTRLTVL.

This chain connects TRBV11-2 to TRBJ2-3; D may be TRBD2 (6 bases). Germline lookup yields CDR1 SGHAT and CDR2 FQNNGV. The V end was cut by 8 bases, the J end by 2 bases, with 14 bases between. The CDR3 totals 14 residues. The DNA for the CDR3 is TGTGCCAGCGCCCGGCGGGGAAACACAGATACGCAGTATTTT. As protein: CASARRGNTDTQYF.

The V and J genes are TRBV28 and TRBJ2-1; 12 bases fit TRBD2. The V gene end was trimmed by 6 bases and the J gene end by 3 bases; junction bases not matched to a gene: 6. This CDR3 is built from 16 residues. The germline V gene has CDR1 MDHEN and CDR2 SYDVKM. The CDR3 DNA is TGTGCCAGCAGATACCCGACTAGCGGGAGCTACAATGAGCAGTTCTTC. It translates to CASRYPTSGSYNEQFF. Using reference TRBV28 and TRBJ2-1 for the parts outside the CDR3, the full variable domain is DVKVTQSSRYLVKRTGEKVFLECVQDMDHENMFWYRQDPGLGLRLIYFSYDVKMKEKGDIPEGYSVSREKKERFSLILESASTNQTSMYLCASRYPTSGSYNEQFFGPGTRLTVL.

The rearrangement uses TRBV19 and TRBJ2-7; D not certain. The CDR3 consists of 13 residues. Trimming shortened V by 7 bases and J by 6 bases, and 16 bases separated the two germline ends. The germline V gene has CDR1 LNHDA and CDR2 SQIVND (reference sequence). This CDR3 is CASMSPNGLEQYF. In DNA, the CDR3 is TGTGCCAGTATGTCACCGAACGGTCTCGAGCAGTACTTC.

V usage is TRBV7-9 and J usage is TRBJ2-1; 7 nucleotides line up with TRBD2. The junction had 8 bases not matched to a gene; V was cut back by 0 bases and J by 9 bases. The germline CDR1 and CDR2 sequences are SEHNR and FQNEAQ (reference sequence). CDR3 size: 15 residues. Here the CDR3 reads CASSLAAGALIEQFF. For the CDR3, the DNA is TGTGCCAGCAGCTTAGCGGCGGGAGCGCTCATTGAGCAGTTCTTC. The whole variable domain, remainder taken from reference TRBV7-9 and TRBJ2-1, is DTGVSQNPRHKITKRGQNVTFRCDPISEHNRLYWYRQTLGQGPEFLTYFQNEAQLEKSRLLSDRFSAERPKGSFSTLEIQRTEQGDSAMYLCASSLAAGALIEQFFGPGTRLTVL.

The chain joins TRBV5-5 to TRBJ1-2; tentatively, D is TRBD1 (6 bases). Germline lookup yields CDR1 SGHKS and CDR2 YYEKEE (reference sequence). This CDR3 has 13 residues. Between the trimmed V and J ends, which lost 4 bases and 12 bases, there was a span of 19 bases. The CDR3 is CASSTDRNRDHTF. The CDR3 DNA follows: TGTGCCAGCAGCACCGACAGGAATAGGGACCACACCTTC.

CDR3 amino acids: CASSLVTSTDTQYF. For the CDR3, the DNA is TGTGCCAGCAGTTTGGTAACGAGCACAGATACGCAGTATTTT. The J gene is TRBJ2-3, the V gene TRBV28; no firm D call. Trimming took off 3 bases at V and 0 bases at J, with 7 bases between the two ends. The CDR3 runs 14 residues. Germline CDR1 and CDR2: MDHEN and SYDVKM.